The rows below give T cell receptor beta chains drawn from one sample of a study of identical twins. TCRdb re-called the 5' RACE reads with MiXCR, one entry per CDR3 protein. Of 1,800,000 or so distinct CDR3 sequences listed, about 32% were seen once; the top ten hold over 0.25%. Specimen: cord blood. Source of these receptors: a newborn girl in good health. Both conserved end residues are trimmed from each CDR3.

ASSMGIAGTYEQY	TRBV19
SARESANTEAF	TRBV20-1
ASSLTDRGTDTQY	TRBV3-1
ASSLVWGASNGYT	TRBV5-1
ASSLLSTGTLH	TRBV28
ASSPPSPNEQY	TRBV5-1
ASSPQTRGNEQL	TRBV18
ASSLTKIGYNEQF	TRBV28
ASSFGLAGHEQY	TRBV5-1
ASSLGYGGSSYNEQF	TRBV7-8
ASSQSRTRWPNEQF	TRBV4-2
ASSFSAGGGNEQF	TRBV12-3/TRBV12-4
SARVLAGGSDTQY	TRBV20-1
SARTEVNYGYT	TRBV29-1
ASNPGGWVAKNIQY	TRBV19
ASSQETGGGQPQH	TRBV4-2
ASSQVETSDEQF	TRBV4-1
ASKGTSAYNEQF	TRBV6-2/TRBV6-3
ATSDRTGTGSNEQF	TRBV24-1
ASSPGAPESYEQY	TRBV18
AIGTSGGNEQF	TRBV10-3
ASSRTGIDYGYT	TRBV5-1
ASSLVGGGSYEQY	TRBV7-2
ASSLIPWGLAF	TRBV7-2
AISGQTHYGQY	TRBV10-3
ASSMGLLKTQY	TRBV28
ASSLGLGRTDTQY	TRBV7-2
ASSTRDRGNQPQH	TRBV21-1
ASRTGAGVGANVLT	TRBV2
SAIIKGPAGGSYEQY	TRBV20-1
ASSSTSGGLYNEQF	TRBV7-2
ASILERPRVNEQF	TRBV2
ASSQEWRRGAYNEQF	TRBV4-2
ASSDSYSADTQY	TRBV28